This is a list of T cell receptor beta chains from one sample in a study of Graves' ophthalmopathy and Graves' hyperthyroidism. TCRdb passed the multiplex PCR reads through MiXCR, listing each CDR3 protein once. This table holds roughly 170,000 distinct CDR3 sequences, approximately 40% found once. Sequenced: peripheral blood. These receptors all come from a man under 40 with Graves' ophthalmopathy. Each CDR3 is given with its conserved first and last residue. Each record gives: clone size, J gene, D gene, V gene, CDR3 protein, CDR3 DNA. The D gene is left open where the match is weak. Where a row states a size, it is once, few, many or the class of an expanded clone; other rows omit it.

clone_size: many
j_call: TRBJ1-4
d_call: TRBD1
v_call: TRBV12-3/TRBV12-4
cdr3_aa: CASSWETGGDEKLFF
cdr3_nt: TGTGCCAGCAGTTGGGAGACAGGGGGCGATGAAAAACTGTTTTTT

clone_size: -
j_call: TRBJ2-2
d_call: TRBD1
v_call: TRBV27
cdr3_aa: CASSLLGQGTGELFF
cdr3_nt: TGTGCCAGCAGTTTATTGGGACAGGGGACCGGGGAGCTGTTTTTT

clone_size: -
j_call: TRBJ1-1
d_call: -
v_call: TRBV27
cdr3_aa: CAAGRPNTEAFF
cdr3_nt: TGTGCCGCGGGCAGGCCGAACACTGAAGCTTTCTTT

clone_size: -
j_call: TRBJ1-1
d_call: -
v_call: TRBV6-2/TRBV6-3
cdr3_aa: CASSYNPGVTEAFF
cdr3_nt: TGTGCCAGCAGTTACAATCCGGGGGTAACTGAAGCTTTCTTT

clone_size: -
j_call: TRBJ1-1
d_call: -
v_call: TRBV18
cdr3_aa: CASSPRPGLHTEAFF
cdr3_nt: TGTGCCAGCTCACCACGGCCGGGGTTGCACACTGAAGCTTTCTTT

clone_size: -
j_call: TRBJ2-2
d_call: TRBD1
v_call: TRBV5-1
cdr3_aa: CASSTGQGDGELFF
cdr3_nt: TGCGCCAGCAGCACGGGACAGGGCGACGGGGAGCTGTTTTTT

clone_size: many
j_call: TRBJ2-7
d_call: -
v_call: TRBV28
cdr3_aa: CASSFRGKPYEQYF
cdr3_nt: TGTGCCAGCAGTTTCAGGGGAAAACCCTACGAGCAGTACTTC

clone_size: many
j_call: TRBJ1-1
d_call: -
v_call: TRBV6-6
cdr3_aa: CASRVHRNTEAFF
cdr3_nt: TGTGCCAGCAGGGTTCATAGGAACACTGAAGCTTTCTTT

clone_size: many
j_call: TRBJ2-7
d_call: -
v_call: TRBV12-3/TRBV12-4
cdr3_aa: CASSTQGVYEQYF
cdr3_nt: TGTGCCAGCAGTACACAGGGTGTCTACGAGCAGTACTTC

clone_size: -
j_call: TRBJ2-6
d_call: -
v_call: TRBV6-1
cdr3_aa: CASIKEAGANVLTF
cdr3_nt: TGTGCCAGCATCAAGGAGGCAGGGGCCAACGTCCTGACTTTC

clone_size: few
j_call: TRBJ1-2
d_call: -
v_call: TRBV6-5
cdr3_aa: CASSYGSYYGYTF
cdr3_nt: TGTGCCAGCAGTTACGGGAGCTACTATGGCTACACCTTC

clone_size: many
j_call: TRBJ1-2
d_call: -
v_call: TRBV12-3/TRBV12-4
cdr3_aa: CASSALGPQNGYTF
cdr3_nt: TGTGCCAGCAGCGCCCTAGGGCCGCAAAATGGCTACACCTTC

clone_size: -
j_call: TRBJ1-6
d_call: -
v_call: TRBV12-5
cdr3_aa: CASGGQYNSPLHF
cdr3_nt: TGTGCTAGTGGAGGACAGTATAATTCACCCCTCCACTTT

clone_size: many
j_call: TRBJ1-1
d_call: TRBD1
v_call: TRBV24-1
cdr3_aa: CATSDSRGLTEAFF
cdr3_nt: TGTGCCACCAGTGATAGTAGGGGGCTCACTGAAGCTTTCTTT

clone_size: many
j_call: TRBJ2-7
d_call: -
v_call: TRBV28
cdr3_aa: CASSLWGLGVLDYEQYF
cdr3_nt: TGTGCCAGCAGTTTATGGGGATTGGGGGTTTTAGACTACGAGCAGTACTTC

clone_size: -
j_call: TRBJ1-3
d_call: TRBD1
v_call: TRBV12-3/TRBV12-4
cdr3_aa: CASNSYGQEDNTIYF
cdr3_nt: TGTGCCAGCAATTCTTACGGACAGGAGGACAACACCATATATTTT

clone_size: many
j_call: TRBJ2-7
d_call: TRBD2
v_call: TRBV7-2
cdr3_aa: CASSLVSGAPHEQYF
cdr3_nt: TGTGCCAGCAGCTTAGTCAGCGGGGCCCCCCACGAGCAGTACTTC

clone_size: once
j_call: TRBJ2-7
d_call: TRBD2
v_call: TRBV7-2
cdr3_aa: CASSRGLEIDEQYF
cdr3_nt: TGTGCCAGCAGCCGAGGACTAGAGATCGACGAGCAGTACTTC

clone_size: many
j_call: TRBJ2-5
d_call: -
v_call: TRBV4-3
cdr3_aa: CASSQDIVGETQYF
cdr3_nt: TGCGCCAGCAGCCAAGATATTGTGGGAGAGACCCAGTACTTC

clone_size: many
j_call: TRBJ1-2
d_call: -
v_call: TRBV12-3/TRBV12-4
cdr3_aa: CASSGGLESYGYTF
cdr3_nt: TGTGCCAGCAGCGGGGGCCTCGAGAGCTATGGCTACACCTTC

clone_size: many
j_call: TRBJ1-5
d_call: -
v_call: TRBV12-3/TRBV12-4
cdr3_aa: CASMGYNQPQHF
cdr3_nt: TGTGCCAGCATGGGGTACAATCAGCCCCAGCATTTT

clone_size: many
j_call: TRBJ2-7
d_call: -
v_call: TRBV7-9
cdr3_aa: CASSLGDPGKQYF
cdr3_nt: TGTGCCAGCAGCTTAGGGGACCCCGGGAAGCAGTACTTC

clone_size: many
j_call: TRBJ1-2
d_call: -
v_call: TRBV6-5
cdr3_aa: CASSPSMGLFYGYTF
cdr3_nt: TGTGCCAGCAGTCCGTCTATGGGGCTGTTCTATGGCTACACCTTC

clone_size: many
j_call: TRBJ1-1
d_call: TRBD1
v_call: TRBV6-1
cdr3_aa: CASIDRGVENTEAFF
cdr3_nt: TGTGCCAGCATTGACAGGGGAGTGGAGAACACTGAAGCTTTCTTT

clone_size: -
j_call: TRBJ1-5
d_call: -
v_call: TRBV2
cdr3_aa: CASSGPRGNQPQHF
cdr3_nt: TGTGCCAGCAGTGGGCCCCGAGGGAATCAGCCCCAGCATTTT

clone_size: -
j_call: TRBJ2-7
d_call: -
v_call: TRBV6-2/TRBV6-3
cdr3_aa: CASSYEIGGTPSYEQYF
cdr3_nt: TGTGCCAGCAGTTACGAGATAGGCGGGACGCCCTCCTACGAGCAGTACTTC